The 27 T cell receptor beta chains reported below all come from one sample, sequenced in a study of T cell responses to AZD1222 COVID-19 vaccine (dated by TCRdb to 2020 to 2022). The time point label, read with the paper, signifies: baseline before first vaccination. The library was generated by the immunoSEQ multiplex PCR assay. Here the immuneACCESS table is served through TCRdb, limited to in-frame sequences with V and J called. Missing clones are a known gap in these copies; in checked studies unresolved V genes cover under half, and the rest lacks a known reason. The sample table shows about 100,000 clones, and about 87% are seen once. The ten largest clones take up about 1.7% of the sample. The specimen was peripheral blood, collected on day 0 of AZD1222 vaccination. The receptor source for this set is an adult in good health.

In its sample, this clone was seen a few times. V gene TRBV6-5 combines with J gene TRBJ1-1; 8 bases match TRBD1. This CDR3 is built from 15 residues. V lost 6 bases to trimming and J lost 1 base; unmatched junction nucleotides: 7. In germline, CDR1 is MNHEY, CDR2 SVGAGI. The CDR3 sequence is CASRDRQGKNTEAFF. Written as DNA, the CDR3 is TGTGCCAGCAGGGACAGACAGGGGAAGAACACTGAAGCTTTCTTT.

The chain joins TRBV7-9 to TRBJ1-4; possibly TRBD1 for D (5 bases). CDR1 and CDR2 (germline): SEHNR, FQNEAQ (reference sequence). CDR3 size: 14 residues. Trimming took 3 bases from V and 8 from J, leaving 13 bases between them. CDR3 bases: TGTGCCAGCAGCTTTGGAGGGACCGTAGAAAAACTGTTTTTT. Protein sequence: CASSFGGTVEKLFF.

The chain carries TRBV5-4 and TRBJ2-4, with D perhaps matching TRBD1 (6 bases). V lost 6 bases and J lost 6, with 22 bases in between. The CDR3 has 16 amino acids. Germline assignment: CDR1 SGHNT and CDR2 YYREEE (reference sequence). CDR3 nucleotides: TGTGCCAGCACCCGCCTCCCCAGGACAGCTGCAAACATTCAGTACTTC. Translated: CASTRLPRTAANIQYF.

CDR3 sequence (DNA): TGCGCCAGCAGCCCGGGGTGGGCGGGAGGCAGCTCCTACGAGCAGTACTTC. Protein product: CASSPGWAGGSSYEQYF. The rearrangement links TRBV5-1 to TRBJ2-7, with 8 bases matching TRBD2. With 4 bases clipped from V and 0 bases from J, the junction kept 12 bases outside the gene matches. Germline V gives CDR1 SGHRS, CDR2 YFSETQ. CDR3 length equals 17 residues.

The V gene is TRBV6-2 or TRBV6-3, the J gene TRBJ2-5; D is unclear. Looked up from germline, CDR1 is MNHEY and CDR2 is SVGEGT. V lost 5 bases to trimming and J lost 3 bases, with 4 bases between them. There are 11 residues in the CDR3. The CDR3 region has the DNA TGTGCCAGCAGTATCAAAGAGACCCAGTACTTC. Protein sequence: CASSIKETQYF.

The chain links TRBV6-5 to TRBJ2-2; the D is unclear. Trimming pared 5 bases from V and 6 bases from J, leaving 13 bases between. The CDR3 runs 14 residues. Germline-derived CDR1 and CDR2 are MNHEY and SVGAGI. CDR3 loop: CASSPPFGAGELFF. CDR3 coding DNA: TGTGCCAGCAGTCCACCATTTGGGGCCGGGGAGCTGTTTTTT.

The chain has TRBV4-1 and TRBJ2-7; D not resolved. Deletions cut 1 base from V and 6 bases from J, with 13 bases between. CDR1 and CDR2 from the germline V gene are MGHRA and YSYEKL. The length of the CDR3 is 14 residues. The CDR3 spells CASSQVGFVGEQYF. Here the CDR3 DNA reads TGCGCCAGCAGCCAAGTGGGGTTTGTAGGCGAGCAGTACTTC.

This chain connects TRBV15 to TRBJ2-5, with TRBD1 as a possible D gene (5 bases). The CDR3 runs 15 residues. Per the germline V gene, CDR1 is LNHNV and CDR2 is YYDKDF (reference sequence). Trimming shortened V by 5 bases and J by 5 bases, and 18 bases separated the two germline ends. The CDR3 sequence: CATSQNRQSGETQYF. CDR3 nucleotide sequence: TGTGCCACCAGCCAGAATCGACAGTCCGGGGAGACCCAGTACTTC.

The genes are TRBV24-1 and TRBJ1-1; no definite D call. This CDR3 region has 11 residues. The V end was cut by 0 bases, the J end by 6 bases, with 1 base between. Germline V gene data show CDR1 as KGHDR and CDR2 as SFDVKD. The DNA of the CDR3 is TGTGCCACCAGTGATTTGGCTGAAGCTTTCTTT. Translated: CATSDLAEAFF.

This clone appeared once. This chain joins TRBV6-5 and TRBJ1-2, with D unresolved. Per germline, CDR1 MNHEY and CDR2 SVGAGI. The CDR3 is made up of 14 amino acids. The V gene lost 6 bases and the J gene lost 3 bases, with 14 bases spanning the gap. CDR3 sequence: CASSYGGVDYGYTF. The CDR3 DNA sequence: TGTGCCAGCAGCTACGGAGGAGTGGACTATGGCTACACCTTC.

About this clone itself: Other DNA variants within this sample encode the same CDR3. The J gene is TRBJ1-1, the V gene TRBV29-1; D unresolved. The length of the CDR3 is 12 residues. Germline CDR1 SQVTM, CDR2 ANQGSEA. With 0 bases removed from V and 1 base from J, the gap between germline ends came to 3 bases. The CDR3 protein is CSVEEGNTEAFF. CDR3 DNA: TGCAGCGTTGAAGAGGGGAACACTGAAGCTTTCTTT.

The CDR3 DNA reads as TGTGCCATCAGTGGCTTAGGTGGCGGAGACATGCCCCAGCATTTT. It yields the protein CAISGLGGGDMPQHF. The V and J genes are TRBV10-3 and TRBJ1-5, with no clear D. Per germline, CDR1 ENHRY and CDR2 SYGVKD. V was pared by 4 bases and J by 9 bases, with 19 bases between. The CDR3 loop spans 15 amino acids.

The J gene is TRBJ2-5, the V gene TRBV3-1 (or the pseudogene TRBV3-2); 14 nucleotides line up with TRBD2. CDR1 and CDR2 (germline): LGHDT, YNNKEL (reference sequence). The CDR3 is made up of 16 amino acids. The ends lost 4 bases at V and 5 bases at J; junction bases unmatched: 6. In DNA, the CDR3 is TGTGCCAGCAGCCCCAGGACTAGCGGGAGGACTGAGACCCAGTACTTC. Translation gives CASSPRTSGRTETQYF.

The J gene is TRBJ2-2, the V gene TRBV9, with TRBD1 matching 9 bases. The germline gives CDR1 SGDLS, CDR2 YYNGEE. The CDR3 is 15 amino acids. With V trimmed by 2 bases and J by 4 bases, 3 bases remained unmatched. The CDR3 nucleotides read TGTGCCAGCAGCGTTACAGGGGGCGGCACCGGGGAGCTGTTTTTT. Amino acid sequence: CASSVTGGGTGELFF. Full variable domain (outside the CDR3, taken from reference TRBV9 and TRBJ2-2): DSGVTQTPKHLITATGQRVTLRCSPRSGDLSVYWYQQSLDQGLQFLIQYYNGEERAKGNILERFSAQQFPDLHSELNLSSLELGDSALYFCASSVTGGGTGELFFGEGSRLTVL.

The chain is built from TRBV18 and TRBJ1-6; TRBD1 matches at 9 bases. The germline V gene encodes CDR1 KGHSH and CDR2 LQKENI. This CDR3 region has 16 residues. The ends lost 1 base at V and 7 bases at J; junction bases unmatched: 5. As DNA, the CDR3 is TGTGCCAGCTCACCACGATCCGGGACAGGGAATTCACCCCTCCACTTT. This encodes CASSPRSGTGNSPLHF.

This clone was counted a single time. The V gene is TRBV7-2, the J gene TRBJ2-7; no reliable D call. V lost 6 bases and J lost 3, with 6 bases in between. There are 11 residues in the CDR3. Germline assignment: CDR1 SGHTA and CDR2 FQGNSA. The CDR3 nucleotides are TGTGCCAGCAGACAGAGCTACGAGCAGTACTTC. Translating gives CASRQSYEQYF.

A few counts support this clone. The chain has TRBV7-8 and TRBJ2-7; the D is unclear. V gave up 8 bases and J gave up 4 bases, with 15 bases separating them. Per germline, CDR1 SGHVS and CDR2 FQNEAQ. The CDR3 contains 13 residues. The CDR3 nucleotides read TGTGCCAGCCGCCCTTTAGAAGCATACGAGCAGTACTTC. Amino acids: CASRPLEAYEQYF.

The rearrangement uses TRBV7-5 and TRBJ2-7; TRBD2, as called in the table, went unchecked against the DNA. TRBV7-5 counts as a pseudogene. CDR3 length equals 15 residues. In DNA, the CDR3 is TGTGCCAGAAGCTCGGGGGGGGACAGATCTCGCGAGCAGTACTTC. This translates into CARSSGGDRSREQYF.

The chain couples TRBV12-5 to TRBJ1-1; TRBD1 is a possible D gene (5 bases). The germline V and J ends were trimmed by 4 bases and 5 bases, with 23 bases remaining between them. This CDR3 is 17 amino acids long. Germline values: CDR1 LGHNT, CDR2 FRNRAP. The CDR3 coding sequence is TGTGCTAGTGGTTCCGACCGGGGCGGGCCCAGGGTTACTGAAGCTTTCTTT. It codes for CASGSDRGGPRVTEAFF. The variable domain in full, with the rest retrieved from reference TRBV12-5 and TRBJ1-1, is DARVTQTPRHKVTEMGQEVTMRCQPILGHNTVFWYRQTMMQGLELLAYFRNRAPLDDSGMPKDRFSAEMPDATLATLKIQPSEPRDSAVYFCASGSDRGGPRVTEAFFGQGTRLTVV.

This clone was seen a handful of times. The chain uses TRBV13 and TRBJ1-2; D is undetermined. CDR3 length equals 16 residues. The V end lost 5 bases, the J end lost 0 bases, and 16 bases lay between the germline ends. Per germline, CDR1 PRHDT and CDR2 FYEKMQ (reference sequence). As DNA, the CDR3 is TGTGCCAGCAGCCGGGAGGGCGGACGATCTAACTATGGCTACACCTTC. It codes for CASSREGGRSNYGYTF.

The rearrangement uses TRBV19 and TRBJ2-1; 12 positions match TRBD1. Germline CDR1 is LNHDA and CDR2 is SQIVND (reference sequence). CDR3 length: 16 amino acids. V dropped 1 base and J dropped 7; count of bases not matched to a gene: 5. The CDR3 region has the DNA TGTGCCAGTAGTATAGGCGGGACAGGGGGCTCAAATGAGCAGTTCTTC. Its translation: CASSIGGTGGSNEQFF.

This chain uses TRBV7-2 with TRBJ2-1; the match to TRBD1 covers 9 bases. CDR1 and CDR2 (germline): SGHTA, FQGNSA. The CDR3 loop spans 15 amino acids. With 5 bases clipped from V and 6 bases from J, the junction kept 8 bases outside the gene matches. Here the CDR3 reads CASSQAGQGFNEQFF. The CDR3 DNA reads TGTGCCAGCAGCCAGGCGGGACAGGGATTCAATGAGCAGTTCTTC.

The V call is TRBV5-1, the J call TRBJ2-1, with 9 nucleotides matching TRBD2. V dropped 0 bases and J dropped 0; count of bases not matched to a gene: 7. Per the germline V gene, CDR1 is SGHRS and CDR2 is YFSETQ. This CDR3 is built from 18 residues. CDR3 DNA sequence: TGCGCCAGCAGCTTGGCCAGGACTAGCGAGAGCTCCTACAATGAGCAGTTCTTC. It translates to CASSLARTSESSYNEQFF.

The CDR3 DNA sequence: TGCGCCAGCAGCCAGGGTCCCCAGGGGTTCTATGGCTACACCTTC. Amino acid sequence: CASSQGPQGFYGYTF. This rearrangement joins TRBV4-1 to TRBJ1-2, with a tentative D call TRBD1 (6 bases). In germline, CDR1 is MGHRA, CDR2 YSYEKL. The CDR3 runs to 15 residues. Trimming removed 3 bases at V and 4 bases at J, with 15 bases between.

The rearrangement links TRBV5-6 to TRBJ2-7, with D hard to call. V was trimmed by 4 bases and J by 3 bases, leaving 11 bases between them. The V gene's germline CDR1 is SGHDT and CDR2 YYEEEE. This CDR3 is built from 13 residues. The chain's CDR3 is CASSGYDRYEQYF. The CDR3 DNA is TGTGCCAGCAGCGGTTATGACCGCTACGAGCAGTACTTC.

The V gene is TRBV28, the J gene TRBJ1-6; TRBD1 agrees at 7 bases. The CDR3 is 18 residues long. Germline CDR1 reads MDHEN; CDR2 reads SYDVKM. V shed 6 bases, J shed 2 bases, and the junction held 13 bases outside the gene matches. The CDR3 bases are TGTGCCAGCAGCCCTTACTCACAGGGGTGGCCCTATAATTCACCCCTCCACTTT. It encodes CASSPYSQGWPYNSPLHF. The full variable domain, its missing parts supplied by reference TRBV28 and TRBJ1-6, is DVKVTQSSRYLVKRTGEKVFLECVQDMDHENMFWYRQDPGLGLRLIYFSYDVKMKEKGDIPEGYSVSREKKERFSLILESASTNQTSMYLCASSPYSQGWPYNSPLHFGNGTRLTVT.

This chain uses TRBV7-2 with TRBJ1-3, with 7 bases aligning to TRBD1. This CDR3 comprises 14 residues. J gave up 8 bases and V 7 bases, and 11 bases lay outside the gene matches. Germline V CDR1 and CDR2: SGHTA, FQGNSA. CDR3 residues: CASTPGGGSDTIYF. The CDR3 DNA reads TGTGCCAGCACCCCAGGAGGGGGCTCAGACACCATATATTTT.